This T cell receptor (beta chain) originates from a study of cytomegalovirus exposure and HLA in healthy donors. Whole-study findings and limits: Rare TCR sequences predominated, though certain public TCRs were found in many donors. No immune exposure information besides CMV serostatus was available. Presence/absence analyses treated sequencing depth as roughly uniform across donors.

Primers included in the PCR were 60 Vbeta and 13 Jbeta primers. Here immunoSEQ multiplex PCR was the method, and the copy in TCRdb shows in-frame clones only, minus some. The sample yields some 98,000 clones, 75% to 85% seen once. Looked up from germline, CDR1 is SNHLY and CDR2 is FYNNEI. The CDR3 spans 13 residues. The V end lost 6 bases, the J end lost 1 base, and 10 bases lay between the germline ends. A remark on this clone: Its specificity is unknown.

The sequence derives from a man aged 18 to 30 in good health and CMV-seropositive. The V call is TRBV2, the J call TRBJ2-7; perhaps TRBD2 as D (7 bases). What was sequenced was PBMCs. DNA of the CDR3: TGTGCCAGCAGGGAGGGGGGGTCCTACGAGCAGTACTTC. This gives the protein CASREGGSYEQYF.